This record looks at one T cell receptor beta chain sequence and its context. Its target is not known. The sample belongs to a study of vaccination effects on CD4 cells after COVID-19. Study outcomes and limitations: Cross-reaction with common cold coronaviruses was seen in only 1 of 255 vaccine-induced clones from healthy vaccinees. Marked clonal contraction was seen late after vaccination (in both infection- and vaccine-induced clones).

Before sequencing, viral peptide pools were used by the ViraFEST assay to expand antigen-specific CD4+ T cells. Cultured cells yielded isolated CD4+ T cells after roughly 11 days. All vaccine recipients tested negative for nucleocapsid antibodies and had never contracted SARS-CoV-2 infection. Cultures used 2.1 million or so PBMC per well, 7.5 to 10 IU/ml IL-2 and about 10 ug/ml peptides. Fresh IL-2-containing medium replaced half the medium on days 3 and 7. The V and J ends lost 5 bases and 7 bases respectively, with 17 bases between them. Per the germline V gene, CDR1 is MNHEY and CDR2 is SMNVEV (reference sequence). This CDR3 has 14 amino acids. Clones were sequenced by immunoSEQ multiplex PCR, and TCRdb holds only the in-frame ones, with some missing. Among about 37,000 clones, about 60% were seen once, and the ten largest hold about 15%.

This clonotype originated in a human donor who received a COVID-19 vaccine. This chain uses TRBV27 with TRBJ1-2, with D tentatively TRBD1 (6 bases). The sample consisted of CD4+ T cells from PBMCs cultured with HCoV-OC43 spike peptides, taken before COVID-19 vaccination. Subset here: HCoV-OC43 spike overlapping peptide pool stimulation. The DNA for the CDR3 is TGTGCCAGCAGTCCATACAGGGTTCAGGGTGGCTACACCTTC. Amino acid sequence: CASSPYRVQGGYTF.